The rows below give T cell receptor beta chains drawn from one sample of a study of T cell responses to AZD1222 COVID-19 vaccine. Profiling relied on immunoSEQ multiplex PCR, and the TCRdb table lists in-frame clones only, not all of them. This table holds more than 110,000 clones, approximately 90% found once. The specimen comprised peripheral blood, sampled on day 0 of AZD1222 vaccination. All receptors derive from an adult in good health. The CDR3 runs from the conserved cysteine through the conserved F or W. The order of the fields is CDR3 length, clone size, J gene, D gene, V gene, CDR3 DNA, CDR3 protein. A D gene is named only where the DNA matches it firmly. The size field is filled for only some rows; it gives once, few, many or a size class.

>14|once|TRBJ2-3|-|TRBV27
TGTGCCAGCAGTCCTCCCGACCACACAGATACGCAGTATTTT
CASSPPDHTDTQYF
>18|-|TRBJ1-4|-|TRBV21-1
TGTGCCAGCAGCAAAGTAACCAGCAGGGGGCGAAGGGGTGAAAAACTGTTTTTT
CASSKVTSRGRRGEKLFF
>16|-|TRBJ1-5|-|TRBV5-5
TGTGCCAGCAGCTTCCGTCCAGCCACTGGGGTTCAGCCCCAGCATTTT
CASSFRPATGVQPQHF
>16|-|TRBJ1-6|-|TRBV21-1
TGTGCCAGCAGCAAAGGTTACAGGGGGCGGAATTCACCCCTCCACTTT
CASSKGYRGRNSPLHF
>15|-|TRBJ2-7|-|TRBV5-6
TGTGCCAGCAGCTTGATAGGGGAAGTTACCTACGAGCAGTACTTC
CASSLIGEVTYEQYF
>15|-|TRBJ1-2|TRBD1|TRBV4-3
TGCGCCAGCAGCCCTACCCCGGGACAGAACTATGGCTACACCTTC
CASSPTPGQNYGYTF
>15|-|TRBJ1-2|-|TRBV4-3
TGCGCCAGCAGCCAAGATAGAGGGGGAGGCTATGGCTACACCTTC
CASSQDRGGGYGYTF
>19|-|TRBJ2-7|TRBD2|TRBV6-2/TRBV6-3
TGTGCCAGCAGTTACGGGGTCGCGTTCGGACTAGCGGGAGTCCGCGAGCAGTACTTC
CASSYGVAFGLAGVREQYF
>16|once|TRBJ2-7|-|TRBV5-4
TGTGCCAGCAGCCCCTGGGGTGTTGCCATTTATGACGAGCAGTACTTC
CASSPWGVAIYDEQYF
>13|-|TRBJ2-5|-|TRBV7-2
TGTGCCAGCAGCTTCCAGGGACTTGAGACCCAGTACTTC
CASSFQGLETQYF
>13|-|TRBJ1-1|-|TRBV27
TGTGCCAGCAGTTTGGGGCTTGGTACTGAAGCTTTCTTT
CASSLGLGTEAFF
>15|-|TRBJ2-7|-|TRBV27
TGTGCCAGCAGTTTCTACGACCGGTTCTCCTACGAGCAGTACTTC
CASSFYDRFSYEQYF
>14|once|TRBJ1-1|-|TRBV4-1
TGCGCCAGCAGCCCGAGTCCGACCTACACTGAAGCTTTCTTT
CASSPSPTYTEAFF
>16|-|TRBJ1-4|TRBD1|TRBV6-6
TGTGCCAGCAGTTACGGGACGGGACAGTATAATGAAAAACTGTTTTTT
CASSYGTGQYNEKLFF
>17|-|TRBJ2-5|TRBD2|TRBV7-8
TGTGCCAGCAGCCCGGAGCCGACTAGCGGGATCGAAGAGACCCAGTACTTC
CASSPEPTSGIEETQYF
>18|-|TRBJ1-5|-|TRBV21-1
TGTGCCAGCGGGATTTTTAACAGGGACCTAAATAGCAATCAGCCCCAGCATTTT
CASGIFNRDLNSNQPQHF
>14|-|TRBJ2-7|-|TRBV5-1
TGCGCCAGCAGCTTGGGGCGATTTCAGTACGAGCAGTACTTC
CASSLGRFQYEQYF
>11|-|TRBJ1-1|-|TRBV5-6
TGTGCCAGCAGCTACGGTGCTGAAGCTTTCTTT
CASSYGAEAFF
>15|-|TRBJ1-1|-|TRBV19
TGTGCCAGTAGTATAGCGGTCGGGGGGAGTTCTGAAGCTTTCTTT
CASSIAVGGSSEAFF
>15|once|TRBJ2-1|TRBD2|TRBV7-3
TGTGCCAGCAGCCCCCAGGGAACGCCGGGGGGTGAGCAGTTCTTC
CASSPQGTPGGEQFF
>15|-|TRBJ1-1|-|TRBV5-1
TGCGCCAGCAGCCTAGAAACAAGCATGAACACTGAAGCTTTCTTT
CASSLETSMNTEAFF
>20|-|TRBJ2-1|TRBD2|TRBV11-3
TGTGCCAGCAGCTCCCAGACTAGCGGGAGGGCCGGGGCAAAGGTAAATGAGCAGTTCTTC
CASSSQTSGRAGAKVNEQFF
>12|-|TRBJ2-7|TRBD1|TRBV24-1
TGTGCCACCAGTGATACAGGGGAAGAGCAGTACTTC
CATSDTGEEQYF
>15|-|TRBJ2-5|TRBD1|TRBV5-4
TGTGCCAGCAGCTTGGGGACAGGGCACCAAGAGACCCAGTACTTC
CASSLGTGHQETQYF
>14|-|TRBJ2-3|TRBD2|TRBV7-2
TGTGCCAGCAGCTGGGGGAGGGAATTAGATACGCAGTATTTT
CASSWGRELDTQYF
>13|-|TRBJ1-5|-|TRBV7-6
TGTGCCAGCAGCTTGGGTAACAATCAGCCCCAGCATTTT
CASSLGNNQPQHF
>14|-|TRBJ2-7|TRBD1|TRBV13
TGTGCCAGCAGCTTGGGACAGGGTGTCGACGAGCAGTACTTC
CASSLGQGVDEQYF
>18|-|TRBJ2-1|-|TRBV7-9
TGTGCCAGCAGCTTAAGGGGACAGCCGGGAGAGAGGTTCGGTGAGCAGTTCTTC
CASSLRGQPGERFGEQFF
>14|-|TRBJ2-1|TRBD2|TRBV6-2/TRBV6-3
TGTGCCAGCAGTTCCGGACTAGCGGGAATGACTGGTGTCTTC
CASSSGLAGMTGVF
>12|-|TRBJ2-5|-|TRBV28
TGTGCCAGTACGGGGAACGGGGAGACCCAGTACTTC
CASTGNGETQYF
>13|-|TRBJ1-5|-|TRBV28
TGTGCCAGCACCGTAGGTGGCAATCAGCCCCAGCATTTT
CASTVGGNQPQHF